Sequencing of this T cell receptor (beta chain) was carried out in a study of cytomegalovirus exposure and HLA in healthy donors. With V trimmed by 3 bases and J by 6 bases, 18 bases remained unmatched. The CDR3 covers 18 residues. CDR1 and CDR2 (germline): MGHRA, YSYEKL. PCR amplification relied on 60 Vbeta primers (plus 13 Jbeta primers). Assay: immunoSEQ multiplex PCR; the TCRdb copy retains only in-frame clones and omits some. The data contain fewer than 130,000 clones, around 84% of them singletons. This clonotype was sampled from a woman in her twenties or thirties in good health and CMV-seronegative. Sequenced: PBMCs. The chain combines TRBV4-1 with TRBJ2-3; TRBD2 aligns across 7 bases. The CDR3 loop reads CASSHPPPLAEEADTQYF. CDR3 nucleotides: TGCGCCAGCAGCCACCCACCGCCGCTAGCGGAGGAGGCGGATACGCAGTATTTT.